A selection of T cell receptor beta chains follows, all from one sample in a study of T-cell reconstitution after alpha-beta-depleted transplantation in children. TCRdb used MiXCR to reprocess the PCR reads, holding one entry per CDR3 protein. The data show roughly 220,000 distinct CDR3 sequences, with 9.7% seen just once and around 5.1% held by the top ten. The material was PBMCs from the stem cell graft donor, obtained from the stem cell graft. These receptors all come from a human donor who donated a stem cell graft to a child with SCID. Each CDR3 is given without its conserved first and last residue.

v_gene: TRBV4-3
CDR3aa: ASSQAPFNSYGYT

v_gene: TRBV5-1
CDR3aa: ASSLAGAGINEQF

v_gene: TRBV7-6
CDR3aa: ASSPPRSYEQY

v_gene: TRBV7-9
CDR3aa: ASSSDGSYSYEQY

v_gene: TRBV12-3/TRBV12-4
CDR3aa: ASSFQGNTEAF

v_gene: TRBV6-1
CDR3aa: ASSQNAAYLNYGYT

v_gene: TRBV7-8
CDR3aa: ASSWAGEKLF

v_gene: TRBV29-1
CDR3aa: SVERFYNEQF

v_gene: TRBV5-5
CDR3aa: ASSLAVTNTGELF

v_gene: TRBV12-3/TRBV12-4
CDR3aa: ASSLRQANNQPQH